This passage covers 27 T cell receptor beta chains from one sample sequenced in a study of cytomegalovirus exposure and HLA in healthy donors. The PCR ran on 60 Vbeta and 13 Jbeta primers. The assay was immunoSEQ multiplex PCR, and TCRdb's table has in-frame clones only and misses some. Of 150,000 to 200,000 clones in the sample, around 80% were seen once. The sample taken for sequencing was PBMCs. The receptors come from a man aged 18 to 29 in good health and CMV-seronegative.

The CDR3 loop reads CASSQDAGRLLTQYF. The CDR3 nucleotides are TGCGCCAGCAGCCAAGACGCCGGGAGGTTATTGACGCAGTATTTT. The chain joins TRBV4-3 to TRBJ2-3; 7 bases are shared with TRBD2. V was pared by 0 bases and J by 9 bases, with 9 bases of the junction left unmatched. This CDR3 is 15 amino acids long. CDR1 and CDR2 from the germline V gene are LGHNA and YSLEER.

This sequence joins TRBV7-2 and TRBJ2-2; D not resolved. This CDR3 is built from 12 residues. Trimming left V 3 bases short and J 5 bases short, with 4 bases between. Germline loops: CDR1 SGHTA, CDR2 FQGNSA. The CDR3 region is CASSFSTGELFF. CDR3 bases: TGTGCCAGCAGCTTTTCGACCGGGGAGCTGTTTTTT.

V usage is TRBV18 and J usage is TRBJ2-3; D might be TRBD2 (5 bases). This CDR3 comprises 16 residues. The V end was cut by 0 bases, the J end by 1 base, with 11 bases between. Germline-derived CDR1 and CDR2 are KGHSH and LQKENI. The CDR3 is CASSPPRLSGTDTQYF. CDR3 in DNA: TGTGCCAGCTCACCACCTCGGCTTAGCGGCACAGATACGCAGTATTTT.

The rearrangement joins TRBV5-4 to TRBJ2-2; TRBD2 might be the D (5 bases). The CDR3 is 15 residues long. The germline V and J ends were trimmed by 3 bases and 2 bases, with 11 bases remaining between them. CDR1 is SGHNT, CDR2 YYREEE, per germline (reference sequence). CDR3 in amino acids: CASSSVGVNTGELFF. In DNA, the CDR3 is TGTGCCAGCAGCTCCGTCGGGGTAAACACCGGGGAGCTGTTTTTT. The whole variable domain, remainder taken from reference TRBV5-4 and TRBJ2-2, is ETGVTQSPTHLIKTRGQQVTLRCSSQSGHNTVSWYQQALGQGPQFIFQYYREEENGRGNFPPRFSGLQFPNYSSELNVNALELDDSALYLCASSSVGVNTGELFFGEGSRLTVL.

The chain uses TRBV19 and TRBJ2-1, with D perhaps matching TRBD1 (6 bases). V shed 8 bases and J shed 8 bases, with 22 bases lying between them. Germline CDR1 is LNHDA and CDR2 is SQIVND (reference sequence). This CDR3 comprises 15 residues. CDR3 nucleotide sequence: TGTGCCAGTCCCATTCCAGAATGGGACAAGGATGAGCAGTTCTTC. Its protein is CASPIPEWDKDEQFF.

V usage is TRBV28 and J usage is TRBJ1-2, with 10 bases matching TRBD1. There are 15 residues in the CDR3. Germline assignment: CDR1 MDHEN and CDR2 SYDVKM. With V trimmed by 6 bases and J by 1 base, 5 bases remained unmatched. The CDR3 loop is CASSVDRGFNYGYTF. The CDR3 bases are TGTGCCAGCAGCGTGGACAGGGGGTTTAACTATGGCTACACCTTC.

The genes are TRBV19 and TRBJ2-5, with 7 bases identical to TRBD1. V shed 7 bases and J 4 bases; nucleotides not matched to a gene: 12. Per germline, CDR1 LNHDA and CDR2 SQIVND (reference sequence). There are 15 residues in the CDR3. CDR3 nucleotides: TGTGCCAGTACCAGGACAGGTTCACCGGGAGAGACCCAGTACTTC. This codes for CASTRTGSPGETQYF.

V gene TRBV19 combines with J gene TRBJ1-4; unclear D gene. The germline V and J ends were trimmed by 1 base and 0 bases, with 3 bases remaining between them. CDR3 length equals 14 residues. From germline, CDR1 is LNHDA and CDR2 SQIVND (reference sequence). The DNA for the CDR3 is TGTGCCAGTAGTATAGTCTCAACTAATGAAAAACTGTTTTTT. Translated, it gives CASSIVSTNEKLFF.

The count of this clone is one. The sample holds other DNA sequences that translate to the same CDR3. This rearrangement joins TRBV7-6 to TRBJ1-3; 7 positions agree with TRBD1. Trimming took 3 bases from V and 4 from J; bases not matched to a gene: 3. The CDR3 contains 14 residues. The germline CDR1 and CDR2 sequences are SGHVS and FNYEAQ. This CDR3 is CASSLEGGGNTIYF. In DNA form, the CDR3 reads TGTGCCAGCAGCTTGGAAGGGGGCGGAAACACCATATATTTT.

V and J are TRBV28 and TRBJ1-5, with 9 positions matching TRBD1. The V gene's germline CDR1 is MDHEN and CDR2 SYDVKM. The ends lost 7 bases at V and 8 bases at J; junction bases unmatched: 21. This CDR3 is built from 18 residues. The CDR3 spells CASMTGQGIIPGREPQHF. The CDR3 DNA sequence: TGTGCCAGCATGACGGGACAGGGAATTATACCCGGACGGGAGCCCCAGCATTTT.

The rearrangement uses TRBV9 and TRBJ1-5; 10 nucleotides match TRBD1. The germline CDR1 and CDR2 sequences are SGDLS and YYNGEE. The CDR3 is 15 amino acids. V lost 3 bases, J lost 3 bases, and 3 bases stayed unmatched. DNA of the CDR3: TGTGCCAGCAGCGCGACAGGGGGCGACAATCAGCCCCAGCATTTT. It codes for CASSATGGDNQPQHF. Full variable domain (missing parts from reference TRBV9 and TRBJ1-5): DSGVTQTPKHLITATGQRVTLRCSPRSGDLSVYWYQQSLDQGLQFLIQYYNGEERAKGNILERFSAQQFPDLHSELNLSSLELGDSALYFCASSATGGDNQPQHFGDGTRLSIL.

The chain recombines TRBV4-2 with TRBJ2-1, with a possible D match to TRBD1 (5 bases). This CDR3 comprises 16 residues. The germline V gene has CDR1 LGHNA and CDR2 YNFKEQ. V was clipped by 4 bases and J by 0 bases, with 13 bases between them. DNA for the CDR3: TGTGCCAGCAGCCCATGGGGCACCCTCTCCTACAATGAGCAGTTCTTC. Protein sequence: CASSPWGTLSYNEQFF.

The CDR3 here is CASKPGLDQPQHF. The CDR3 coding sequence is TGTGCCAGCAAACCCGGGTTGGATCAGCCCCAGCATTTT. The gene calls are TRBV19 and TRBJ1-5; unclear D gene. CDR3 length: 13 amino acids. Germline values: CDR1 LNHDA, CDR2 SQIVND (reference sequence). V lost 9 bases and J lost 5, with 14 bases in between.

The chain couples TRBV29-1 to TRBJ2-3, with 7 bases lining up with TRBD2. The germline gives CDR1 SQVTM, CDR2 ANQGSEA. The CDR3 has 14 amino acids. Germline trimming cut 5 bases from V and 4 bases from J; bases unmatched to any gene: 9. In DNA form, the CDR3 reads TGCAGCGTTTTTCGCGGGAGTGGGGCAGATACGCAGTATTTT. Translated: CSVFRGSGADTQYF.

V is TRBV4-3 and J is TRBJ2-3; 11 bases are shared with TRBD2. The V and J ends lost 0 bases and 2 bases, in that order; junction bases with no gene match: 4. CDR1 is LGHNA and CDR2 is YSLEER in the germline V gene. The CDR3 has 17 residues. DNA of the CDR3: TGCGCCAGCAGCCAAGATGGGACTAGCGGTATCACAGATACGCAGTATTTT. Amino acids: CASSQDGTSGITDTQYF.

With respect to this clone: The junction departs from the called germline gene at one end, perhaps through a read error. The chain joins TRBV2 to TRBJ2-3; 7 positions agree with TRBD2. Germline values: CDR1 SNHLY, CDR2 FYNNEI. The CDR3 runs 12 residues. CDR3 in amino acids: CASSEVQTKTSF. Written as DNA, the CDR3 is TGTGCCAGCAGTGAAGTCCAAACTAAGACTAGCTTT. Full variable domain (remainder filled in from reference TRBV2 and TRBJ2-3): EPEVTQTPSHQVTQMGQEVILRCVPISNHLYFYWYRQILGQKVEFLVSFYNNEISEKSEIFDDQFSVERPDGSNFTLKIRSTKLEDSAMYFCASSEVQTKTSFGPGTRLTVL.

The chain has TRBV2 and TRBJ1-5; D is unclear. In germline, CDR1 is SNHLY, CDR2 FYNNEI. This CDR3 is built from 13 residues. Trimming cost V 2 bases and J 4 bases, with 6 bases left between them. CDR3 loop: CASSESENQPQHF. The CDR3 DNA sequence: TGTGCCAGCAGTGAATCTGAGAATCAGCCCCAGCATTTT.

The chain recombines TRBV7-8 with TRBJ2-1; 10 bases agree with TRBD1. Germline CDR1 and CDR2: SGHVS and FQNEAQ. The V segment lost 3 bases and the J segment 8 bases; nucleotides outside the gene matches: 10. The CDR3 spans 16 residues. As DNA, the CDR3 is TGTGCCAGCAGCTTTCGGCGGGACAGGGGCGTCGATGAGCAGTTCTTC. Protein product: CASSFRRDRGVDEQFF.

CDR3: CASSADKQGLNYGYTF. CDR3 in DNA: TGTGCCAGCAGCGCGGATAAACAGGGGTTAAACTATGGCTACACCTTC. The V and J genes are TRBV9 and TRBJ1-2; 7 bases match TRBD1. Germline trimming cut 3 bases from V and 2 bases from J; bases unmatched to any gene: 10. CDR3 length: 16 amino acids. Germline values: CDR1 SGDLS, CDR2 YYNGEE.

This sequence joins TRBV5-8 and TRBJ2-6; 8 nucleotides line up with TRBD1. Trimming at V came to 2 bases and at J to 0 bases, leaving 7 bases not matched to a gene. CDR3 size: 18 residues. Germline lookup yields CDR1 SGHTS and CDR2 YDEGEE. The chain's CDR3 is CASSFGQGRYSGANVLTF. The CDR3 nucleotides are TGTGCCAGCAGCTTCGGACAGGGTCGATACTCTGGGGCCAACGTCCTGACTTTC.

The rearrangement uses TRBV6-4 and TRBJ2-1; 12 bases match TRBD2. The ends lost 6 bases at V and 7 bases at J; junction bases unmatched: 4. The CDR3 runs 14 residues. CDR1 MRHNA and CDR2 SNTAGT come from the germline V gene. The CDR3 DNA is TGTGCCAGCAGGCCTAGCGGGGGGGCGAATGAGCAGTTCTTC. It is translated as CASRPSGGANEQFF.

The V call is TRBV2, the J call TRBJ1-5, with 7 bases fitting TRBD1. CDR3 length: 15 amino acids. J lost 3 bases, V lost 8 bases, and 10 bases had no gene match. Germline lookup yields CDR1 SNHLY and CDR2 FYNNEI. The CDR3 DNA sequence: TGTGCCAGCGGGCGGGCAGGGGGTTCCAATCAGCCCCAGCATTTT. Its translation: CASGRAGGSNQPQHF.

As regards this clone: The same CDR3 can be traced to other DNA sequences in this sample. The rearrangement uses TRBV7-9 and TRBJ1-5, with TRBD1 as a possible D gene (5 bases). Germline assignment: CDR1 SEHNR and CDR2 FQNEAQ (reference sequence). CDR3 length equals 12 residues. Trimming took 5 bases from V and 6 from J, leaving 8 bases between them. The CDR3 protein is CASSDGGQPQHF. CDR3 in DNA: TGTGCCAGCAGCGACGGGGGTCAGCCCCAGCATTTT. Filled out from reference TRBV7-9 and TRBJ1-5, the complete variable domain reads DTGVSQNPRHKITKRGQNVTFRCDPISEHNRLYWYRQTLGQGPEFLTYFQNEAQLEKSRLLSDRFSAERPKGSFSTLEIQRTEQGDSAMYLCASSDGGQPQHFGDGTRLSIL.

CDR3 sequence (DNA): TGTGCCAGCAGCCTATTAGCGGGAGGATCCGATACGCAGTATTTT. Protein product: CASSLLAGGSDTQYF. The chain uses TRBV5-8 and TRBJ2-3, with 10 bases matching TRBD2. CDR1 and CDR2 from the germline V gene are SGHTS and YDEGEE. V was pared by 4 bases and J by 6 bases, with 8 bases of the junction left unmatched. CDR3 length: 15 residues. Complete variable domain (other parts from reference TRBV5-8 and TRBJ2-3): EAGVTQSPTHLIKTRGQQATLRCSPISGHTSVYWYQQALGLGLQFLLWYDEGEERNRGNFPPRFSGRQFPNYSSELNVNALELEDSALYLCASSLLAGGSDTQYFGPGTRLTVL.

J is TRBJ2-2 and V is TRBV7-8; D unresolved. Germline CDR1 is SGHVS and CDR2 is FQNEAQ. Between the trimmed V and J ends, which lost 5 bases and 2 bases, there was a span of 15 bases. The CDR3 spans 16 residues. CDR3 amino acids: CASSRVAERNTGELFF. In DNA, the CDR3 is TGTGCCAGCAGCCGGGTGGCAGAGAGAAACACCGGGGAGCTGTTTTTT.

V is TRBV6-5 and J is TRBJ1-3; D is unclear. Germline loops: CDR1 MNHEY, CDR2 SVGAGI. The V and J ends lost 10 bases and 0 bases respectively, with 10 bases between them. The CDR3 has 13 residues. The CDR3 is CATEGPSGNTIYF. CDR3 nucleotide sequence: TGTGCCACCGAGGGCCCCTCTGGAAACACCATATATTTT.

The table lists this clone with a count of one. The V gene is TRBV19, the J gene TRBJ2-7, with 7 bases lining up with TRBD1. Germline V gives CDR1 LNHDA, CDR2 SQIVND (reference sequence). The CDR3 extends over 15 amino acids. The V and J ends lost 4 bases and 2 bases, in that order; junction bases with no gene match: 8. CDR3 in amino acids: CASSRDGQVTYEQYF. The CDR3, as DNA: TGTGCCAGTAGTAGGGACGGACAGGTCACCTACGAGCAGTACTTC.